This TCR beta chain emerged from a study of T cells in Graves' hyperthyroidism and ophthalmopathy. Germline V gene sequence: CDR1 SGHNT, CDR2 YYREEE (reference sequence). The junction had 20 bases not matched to a gene; V was cut back by 3 bases and J by 7 bases. The CDR3 runs 18 residues. It was RNA transcripts that yielded the amplified TCR beta CDR3 regions. An initial round of RT-PCR targeting the TCR CDR3 relied on the HTBI primer set. TCRdb reprocessed the multiplex PCR reads via MiXCR and lists one record per CDR3 protein. The sample shows some 370,000 distinct CDR3 sequences, over 12% of them seen only once.

Sequencing was carried out using blood. This receptor was taken from a man between 50 and 59 years old with Graves' ophthalmopathy. J is TRBJ2-3 and V is TRBV5-4, with 7 bases identical to TRBD2. The CDR3 loop reads CASSSWTRTRITQHTQYF. CDR3 bases: TGTGCCAGCAGCTCCTGGACTAGGACGCGTATTACACAACATACGCAGTATTTT.